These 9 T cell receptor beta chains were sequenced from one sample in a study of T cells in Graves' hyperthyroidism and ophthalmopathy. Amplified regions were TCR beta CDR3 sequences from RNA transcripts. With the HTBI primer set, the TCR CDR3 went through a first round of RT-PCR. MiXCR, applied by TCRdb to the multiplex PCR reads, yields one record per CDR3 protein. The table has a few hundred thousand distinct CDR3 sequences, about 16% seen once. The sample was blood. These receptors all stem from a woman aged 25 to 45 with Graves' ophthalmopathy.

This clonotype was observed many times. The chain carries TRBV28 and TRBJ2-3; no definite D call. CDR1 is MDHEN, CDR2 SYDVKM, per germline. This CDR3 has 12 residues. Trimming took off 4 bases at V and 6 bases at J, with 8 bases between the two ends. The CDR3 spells CASSSHLDTQYF. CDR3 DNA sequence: TGTGCCAGCAGTTCCCACCTGGATACGCAGTATTTT.

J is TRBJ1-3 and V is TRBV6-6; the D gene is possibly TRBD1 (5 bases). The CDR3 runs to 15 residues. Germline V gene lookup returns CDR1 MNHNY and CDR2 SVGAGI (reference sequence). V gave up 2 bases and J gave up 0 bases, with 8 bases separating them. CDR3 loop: CASSYGAGSGNTIYF. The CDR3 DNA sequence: TGTGCCAGCAGTTACGGGGCTGGCTCTGGAAACACCATATATTTT.

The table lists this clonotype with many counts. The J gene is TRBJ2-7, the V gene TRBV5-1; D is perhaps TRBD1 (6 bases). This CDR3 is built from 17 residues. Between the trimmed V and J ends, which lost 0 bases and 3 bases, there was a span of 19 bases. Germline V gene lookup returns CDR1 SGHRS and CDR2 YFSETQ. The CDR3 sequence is CASSLAGVPTLGYEQYF. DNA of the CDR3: TGCGCCAGCAGCTTGGCAGGGGTCCCGACCTTAGGCTACGAGCAGTACTTC.

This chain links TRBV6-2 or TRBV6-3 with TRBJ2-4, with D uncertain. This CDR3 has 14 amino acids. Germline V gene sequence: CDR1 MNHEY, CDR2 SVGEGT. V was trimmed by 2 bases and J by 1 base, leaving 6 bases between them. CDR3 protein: CASSYGPAKNIQYF. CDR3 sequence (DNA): TGTGCCAGCAGTTACGGGCCGGCCAAAAACATTCAGTACTTC.

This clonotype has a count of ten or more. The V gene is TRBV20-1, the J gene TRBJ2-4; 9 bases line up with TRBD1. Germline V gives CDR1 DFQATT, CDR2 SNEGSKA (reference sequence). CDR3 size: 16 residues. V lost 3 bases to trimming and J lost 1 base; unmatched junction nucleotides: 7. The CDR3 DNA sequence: TGCAGTGCTAGGGACGGACAGGGGTGGGCCAAAAACATTCAGTACTTC. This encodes CSARDGQGWAKNIQYF.

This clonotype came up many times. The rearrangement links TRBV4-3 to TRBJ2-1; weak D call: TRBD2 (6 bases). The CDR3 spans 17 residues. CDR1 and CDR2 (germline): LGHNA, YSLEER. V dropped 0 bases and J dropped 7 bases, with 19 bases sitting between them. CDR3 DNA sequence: TGCGCCAGCAGCCAAGAAAATATGGGGAGCCGGGAGAATGAGCAGTTCTTC. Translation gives CASSQENMGSRENEQFF.

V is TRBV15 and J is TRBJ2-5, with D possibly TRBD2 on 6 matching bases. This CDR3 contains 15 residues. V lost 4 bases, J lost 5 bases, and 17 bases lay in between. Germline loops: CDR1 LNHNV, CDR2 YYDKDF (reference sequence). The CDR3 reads CATSKGPTSFETQYF. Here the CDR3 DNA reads TGTGCCACCAGCAAAGGCCCAACTAGCTTTGAGACCCAGTACTTC.

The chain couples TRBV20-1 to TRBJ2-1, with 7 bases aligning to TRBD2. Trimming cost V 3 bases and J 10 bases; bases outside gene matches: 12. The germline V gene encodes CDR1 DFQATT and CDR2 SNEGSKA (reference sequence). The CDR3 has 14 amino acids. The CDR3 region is CSASRASGYYEQFF. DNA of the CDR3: TGCAGTGCTAGCCGGGCTAGCGGATACTACGAGCAGTTCTTC.

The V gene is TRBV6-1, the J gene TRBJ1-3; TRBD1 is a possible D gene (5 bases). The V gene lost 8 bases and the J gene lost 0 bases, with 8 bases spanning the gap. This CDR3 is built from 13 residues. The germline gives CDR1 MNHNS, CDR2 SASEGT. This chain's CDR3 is CASAGISGNTIYF. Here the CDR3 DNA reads TGTGCCAGCGCAGGGATCTCTGGAAACACCATATATTTT.